The 2 T cell receptor beta chains listed next were all sequenced from one sample in a study of blood T cell repertoires in COVID-19. TCRdb's copy holds only in-frame clones and misses some; the assay was immunoSEQ multiplex PCR. The table includes about 30,000 clones, 81% detected once. The source material was peripheral blood. All receptors come from a man aged 70 or older with COVID-19, enrolled during active disease.

This clone is a singleton in its sample. The chain carries TRBV6-6 and TRBJ2-5; TRBD1 agrees at 8 bases. CDR1 and CDR2 from the germline V gene are MNHNY and SVGAGI (reference sequence). J was trimmed by 3 bases and V by 6 bases; bases with no gene match: 6. This CDR3 comprises 14 residues. This CDR3 is CASSPLDREETQYF. As DNA, the CDR3 is TGTGCCAGCAGCCCCTTGGACAGGGAAGAGACCCAGTACTTC.

This sequence joins TRBV4-2 and TRBJ2-2; D is possibly TRBD1 (6 bases). Between the trimmed V and J ends, which lost 1 base and 6 bases, there was a span of 18 bases. CDR1 is LGHNA and CDR2 is YNFKEQ in the germline V gene. This CDR3 has 17 amino acids. CDR3 coding DNA: TGTGCCAGCAGCCAAGTCCCGGGCCCCGACAGGTCCGGGGAGCTGTTTTTT. Its translation is CASSQVPGPDRSGELFF.